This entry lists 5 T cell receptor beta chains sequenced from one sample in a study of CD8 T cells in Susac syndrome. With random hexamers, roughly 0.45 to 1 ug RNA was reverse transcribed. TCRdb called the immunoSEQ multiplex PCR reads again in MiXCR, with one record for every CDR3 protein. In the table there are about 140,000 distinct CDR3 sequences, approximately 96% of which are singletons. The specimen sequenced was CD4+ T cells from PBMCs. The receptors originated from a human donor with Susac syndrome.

The CDR3 region is CASSAVPGEATKNIQYF. In DNA form, the CDR3 reads TGTGCCAGCAGTGCTGTTCCCGGGGAGGCGACCAAAAACATTCAGTACTTC. The V call is TRBV25-1, the J call TRBJ2-4; D might be TRBD2 (6 bases). The CDR3 totals 17 residues. Germline loops: CDR1 MGHDK, CDR2 SYGVNS. V was trimmed by 4 bases and J by 2 bases, leaving 18 bases between them.

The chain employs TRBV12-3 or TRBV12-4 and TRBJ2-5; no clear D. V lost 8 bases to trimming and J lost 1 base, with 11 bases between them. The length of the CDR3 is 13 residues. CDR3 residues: CASVAGIQETQYF. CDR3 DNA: TGTGCCAGCGTCGCAGGCATCCAAGAGACCCAGTACTTC.

CDR3 sequence: CSARPPALEQFF. Written as DNA, the CDR3 is TGCAGTGCTAGACCCCCGGCTCTTGAGCAGTTCTTC. The V call is TRBV20-1, the J call TRBJ2-1; no reliable D call. This CDR3 spans 12 amino acids. Trimming took 2 bases from V and 9 from J, leaving 11 bases between them. Germline-derived CDR1 and CDR2 are DFQATT and SNEGSKA (reference sequence).

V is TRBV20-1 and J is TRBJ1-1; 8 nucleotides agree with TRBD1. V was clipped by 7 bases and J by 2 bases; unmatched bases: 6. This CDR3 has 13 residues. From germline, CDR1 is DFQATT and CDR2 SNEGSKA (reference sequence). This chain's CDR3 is CSVLDRGNTEAFF. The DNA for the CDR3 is TGCAGTGTCCTAGACAGGGGTAACACTGAAGCTTTCTTT.

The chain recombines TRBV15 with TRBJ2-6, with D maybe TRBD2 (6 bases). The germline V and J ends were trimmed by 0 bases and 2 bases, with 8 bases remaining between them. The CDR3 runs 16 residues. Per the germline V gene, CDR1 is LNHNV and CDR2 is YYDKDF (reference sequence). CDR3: CATSRDPGAGANVLTF. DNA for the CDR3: TGTGCCACCAGCAGAGACCCGGGAGCTGGGGCCAACGTCCTGACTTTC.